A single sample gave rise to the 23 T cell receptor beta chains below, sequenced in a study of T cell repertoires in cytomegalovirus infection. From the reads, TCRdb called clonotypes with MiXCR, one entry per CDR3 protein. The data hold about 52,000 distinct CDR3 sequences, with roughly a fifth observed a single time. These receptors have no known antigen. The sequenced sample was CD8+ T cells from cultured PBMCs, obtained from culture after CMV antigen stimulation. All receptors derive from a human donor in good health (CMV status not recorded). Some clones in this sample may be carry-over from other donors' samples.

This clonotype was counted many times. V is TRBV7-2 and J is TRBJ1-1; no reliable D call. Trimming took 6 bases from V and 5 from J, leaving 19 bases between them. This CDR3 region has 15 residues. Germline V gene sequence: CDR1 SGHTA, CDR2 FQGNSA. The CDR3, as DNA: TGTGCCAGCAGGCTAGGGTCCGGGTTATCTACTGAAGCTTTCTTT. This codes for CASRLGSGLSTEAFF.

The chain is built from TRBV7-9 and TRBJ2-7; 9 bases match TRBD1. Germline V lookup: CDR1 SEHNR, CDR2 FQNEAQ (reference sequence). The V segment lost 5 bases and the J segment 3 bases; nucleotides outside the gene matches: 8. CDR3 length: 15 amino acids. The CDR3 reads CASSTYRDRDYEQYF. The CDR3 DNA reads as TGTGCCAGCAGCACATACCGGGACAGGGACTACGAGCAGTACTTC.

In this sample, this clonotype turned up a few times. The rearrangement uses TRBV6-2 or TRBV6-3 and TRBJ2-3; either TRBD1 or TRBD2 may fit D (5 bases each). V was shortened by 4 bases and J by 6 bases, with 14 bases between the two germline ends. The CDR3 is made up of 14 amino acids. Germline CDR1 MNHEY, CDR2 SVGEGT. The CDR3, as DNA: TGTGCCAGCAGTTCGGGGCCCCCCCCCGATACGCAGTATTTT. Translated: CASSSGPPPDTQYF.

This clonotype was detected only a few times. The J gene is TRBJ2-6, the V gene TRBV6-5; 9 bases are a match to TRBD1. J gave up 0 bases and V 3 bases, and 9 bases lay outside the gene matches. From germline, CDR1 is MNHEY and CDR2 SVGAGI. This CDR3 is 19 amino acids long. The CDR3 loop reads CASSYYGTGPSSGANVLTF. In nucleotides, the CDR3 is TGTGCCAGCAGTTATTACGGGACAGGGCCTTCCTCTGGGGCCAACGTCCTGACTTTC.

The V call is TRBV7-8, the J call TRBJ2-1; D is undetermined. V dropped 5 bases and J dropped 10 bases, with 12 bases sitting between them. From germline, CDR1 is SGHVS and CDR2 FQNEAQ. The CDR3 is made up of 12 amino acids. Here the CDR3 reads CASSLVPREQFF. In DNA, the CDR3 is TGTGCCAGCAGCCTAGTCCCCAGGGAGCAGTTCTTC.

This clonotype was counted between two and nine times. The J gene is TRBJ1-1, the V gene TRBV12-3 or TRBV12-4; D remains ambiguous. CDR3 length equals 13 residues. V was pared by 5 bases and J by 4 bases, with 11 bases between. CDR3 region: CASSDGRVTEAFF. The CDR3 DNA reads as TGTGCCAGCAGTGATGGAAGGGTCACTGAAGCTTTCTTT.

This clonotype turned up a few times. The J gene is TRBJ2-1, the V gene TRBV20-1, with 9 bases fitting TRBD1. CDR1 is DFQATT and CDR2 is SNEGSKA in the germline V gene (reference sequence). The CDR3 sequence is 16 residues long. Trimming took 2 bases from V and 0 from J; bases not matched to a gene: 5. The CDR3 here is CSARSTTGGSYNEQFF. The CDR3 bases are TGCAGTGCTAGATCGACGACAGGGGGCTCCTACAATGAGCAGTTCTTC.

CDR3 protein: CASSPVGEYQETQYF. The CDR3 region has the DNA TGTGCCAGCAGCCCAGTGGGGGAGTACCAAGAGACCCAGTACTTC. The J gene is TRBJ2-5, the V gene TRBV5-6; the D call may be TRBD1 or TRBD2 (5 bases each). CDR1 is SGHDT, CDR2 YYEEEE, per germline. Trimming left V 4 bases short and J 0 bases short, with 13 bases between. This CDR3 spans 15 amino acids.

The chain is built from TRBV5-4 and TRBJ1-1; unclear D gene. The CDR3 spans 13 residues. V was pared by 5 bases and J by 3 bases, with 11 bases between. Germline V gene lookup returns CDR1 SGHNT and CDR2 YYREEE (reference sequence). The CDR3 DNA is TGTGCCAGCAGTTCATCAGAGGACACTGAAGCTTTCTTT. It yields the protein CASSSSEDTEAFF.

This clonotype was picked up a small number of times. Written as DNA, the CDR3 is TGTGCCAGCAGTTTACAGGGGGCAAGGGGGGAGACCCAGTACTTC. Residues: CASSLQGARGETQYF. The chain combines TRBV27 with TRBJ2-5, with TRBD1 matching over 8 bases. CDR3 length equals 15 residues. Germline values: CDR1 MNHEY, CDR2 SMNVEV (reference sequence). V gave up 2 bases and J gave up 5 bases; unmatched junction bases: 7.

This chain connects TRBV12-3 or TRBV12-4 to TRBJ1-1, with 7 nucleotides matching TRBD1. Trimming at V came to 7 bases and at J to 1 base, leaving 3 bases not matched to a gene. The CDR3 spans 13 residues. The CDR3 DNA follows: TGTGCCAGCACCAGGACAGGGAACACTGAAGCTTTCTTT. The encoded protein is CASTRTGNTEAFF.

The chain employs TRBV19 and TRBJ1-1, with unresolved D. The V end was cut by 5 bases, the J end by 8 bases, with 12 bases between. CDR1 is LNHDA and CDR2 is SQIVND in the germline V gene (reference sequence). The CDR3 has 12 amino acids. CDR3 sequence reads: CASSPGLGEAFF. The CDR3 DNA follows: TGTGCCAGTAGTCCGGGCTTAGGGGAAGCTTTCTTT.

V gene TRBV11-1 combines with J gene TRBJ2-6; 7 bases fit TRBD1. CDR1 and CDR2 from the germline V gene are SGHAT and FQDESV (reference sequence). Trimming removed 1 base from V and 0 bases from J; junction bases left unmatched: 9. The CDR3 contains 19 residues. The CDR3, as DNA: TGTGCCAGCAGCTTAGTTGCAGGGGGACCACCCTCTGGGGCCAACGTCCTGACTTTC. Encoded protein: CASSLVAGGPPSGANVLTF.

CDR3 DNA sequence: TGTGCCAGCAGACAGGGACAGTCCTCTGGAAACACCATATATTTT. Its translation is CASRQGQSSGNTIYF. The chain uses TRBV12-3 or TRBV12-4 and TRBJ1-3, with 7 bases that match TRBD1. Germline trimming cut 6 bases from V and 0 bases from J; bases unmatched to any gene: 5. This CDR3 is built from 15 residues.

This clonotype has a handful of counts. The chain carries TRBV4-2 and TRBJ1-2, with D maybe TRBD1 (6 bases). Trimming cost V 4 bases and J 8 bases, with 26 bases left between them. The CDR3 runs 17 residues. Germline CDR1 LGHNA, CDR2 YNFKEQ. CDR3 in amino acids: CASSRSTRQGPAGGYTF. CDR3 bases: TGTGCCAGCAGCCGTTCAACCCGCCAGGGGCCGGCGGGAGGCTACACCTTC.

The V and J genes are TRBV7-9 and TRBJ2-5; 9 bases align to TRBD1. Germline CDR1 and CDR2: SEHNR and FQNEAQ (reference sequence). The CDR3 is 15 residues long. The V segment lost 3 bases and the J segment 4 bases; nucleotides outside the gene matches: 6. CDR3 region: CASSLLQGAPETQYF. The CDR3 DNA follows: TGTGCCAGCAGCTTGTTACAGGGGGCCCCAGAGACCCAGTACTTC.

Only a few counts were recorded for this clonotype. This rearrangement joins TRBV7-9 to TRBJ2-5; 7 bases map to TRBD1. The CDR3 covers 15 residues. Losses at the gene ends were 8 bases for V and 1 base for J; bases not matched to a gene: 10. Germline V gene sequence: CDR1 SEHNR, CDR2 FQNEAQ (reference sequence). CDR3 amino acids: CASLNRDSLQETQYF. The CDR3 nucleotides read TGTGCCAGCCTTAATAGGGACAGCCTCCAAGAGACCCAGTACTTC.

In its sample, this clonotype was seen a few times. The rearrangement links TRBV7-2 to TRBJ2-1; 10 bases are shared with TRBD2. The trim removed 4 bases at V and 2 bases at J, leaving 5 bases unmatched. The length of the CDR3 is 16 residues. CDR1 is SGHTA, CDR2 FQGNSA, per germline. CDR3 nucleotide sequence: TGTGCCAGCAGCTGGATCAGCGGGGGGGCCTACAATGAGCAGTTCTTC. Its translation is CASSWISGGAYNEQFF.

A remark on this clonotype: A much larger clone lies one base from this, so it may be a read error. The chain recombines TRBV7-2 with TRBJ1-5; D is possibly TRBD1 (5 bases). Germline lookup yields CDR1 SGHTA and CDR2 FQGNSA. The V end was cut by 3 bases, the J end by 1 base, with 10 bases between. This CDR3 is built from 15 residues. The CDR3 DNA is TGTGCCAGCAGCTTGAACAGGCGAAGCAATCAGCCCCAGCATTTT. It encodes CASSLNRRSNQPQHF. Using reference TRBV7-2 and TRBJ1-5 for the parts outside the CDR3, the full variable domain is GAGVSQSPSNKVTEKGKDVELRCDPISGHTALYWYRQSLGQGLEFLIYFQGNSAPDKSGLPSDRFSAERTGGSVSTLTIQRTQQEDSAVYLCASSLNRRSNQPQHFGDGTRLSIL.

This clonotype was picked up many times. V and J are TRBV7-8 and TRBJ2-3, with TRBD2 matching 8 bases. Germline CDR1 reads SGHVS; CDR2 reads FQNEAQ. The trim removed 10 bases at V and 5 bases at J, leaving 17 bases unmatched. CDR3 size: 16 residues. CDR3 nucleotides: TGTGCCACCATAGCGGGATTGGCTGAGTTTGTAGATACGCAGTATTTT. Translation: CATIAGLAEFVDTQYF.

This chain joins TRBV28 and TRBJ2-2; possibly TRBD2 for D (7 bases). Trimming removed 10 bases from V and 6 bases from J, with 18 bases in between. This CDR3 is built from 14 residues. Germline V gene data show CDR1 as MDHEN and CDR2 as SYDVKM. CDR3 region: CATSLGGAAGELFF. DNA for the CDR3: TGTGCCACCAGCCTGGGGGGGGCCGCCGGGGAGCTGTTTTTT.

The J gene is TRBJ2-5, the V gene TRBV7-9; 9 bases are a match to TRBD1. CDR3 length: 20 residues. With V trimmed by 2 bases and J by 2 bases, 18 bases remained unmatched. CDR1 and CDR2 (germline): SEHNR, FQNEAQ (reference sequence). CDR3 loop: CASSLLLEGQGLHPQETQYF. The CDR3 DNA is TGTGCCAGCAGCTTATTACTGGAGGGACAGGGTCTTCATCCTCAAGAGACCCAGTACTTC.

V and J are TRBV6-1 and TRBJ1-6; 7 bases agree with TRBD1. The CDR3 contains 20 residues. J gave up 3 bases and V 5 bases, and 19 bases lay outside the gene matches. Germline lookup yields CDR1 MNHNS and CDR2 SASEGT. This CDR3 reads CASSPPRDRQGGYYNSPLHF. CDR3 coding DNA: TGTGCCAGCAGTCCTCCACGCGATCGCCAGGGGGGCTACTATAATTCACCCCTCCACTTT.